This T cell receptor beta chain originates from a study of T-cell memory formation after mild COVID-19. Overall study: Among the donors, TCR clusters were largely specific to each donor. Study observations and caveats: SARS-CoV-2 specificity of second-wave clones peaking day 37 was unconfirmed.

Using its own MiXCR run on the 5' RACE reads, TCRdb lists one record per CDR3 protein. This sample has more than 300,000 distinct CDR3 sequences, with 20% to 25% found just once. This clonotype was detected only a few times. Its antigen is as yet unknown. CDR1 and CDR2 from the germline V gene are LGHNA and YNFKEQ. The length of the CDR3 is 13 residues. V was clipped by 1 base and J by 3 bases, with 5 bases between them. V is TRBV4-2 and J is TRBJ2-3; tentatively, D is TRBD1 (5 bases). The TCR originated in a young man who had mild COVID-19 (a few samples of this study predate the infection). Cell type and time point are not known. The source material was PBMCs or a T cell subset sorted from them (not recorded which). The CDR3 loop is CASSQGQTDTQYF. For the CDR3, the DNA is TGTGCCAGCAGCCAAGGACAGACAGATACGCAGTATTTT.